This T cell receptor (beta chain) was profiled in a study of Ad26.COV2.S vaccination and SARS-CoV-2 variants. Study background: Once or twice, 56 days apart, Ad26.COV2.S was delivered intramuscularly.

Treatment here: some 19 received Ad26.COV2.S at low or high dose, single or two shots; several received placebo; per-sample allocation not given. Day 63 after the first vaccine or placebo injection was the time point for sampling. The shot given was an Ad26 vector that makes Wuhan-strain SARS-CoV-2 spike. Findings of the study overall: Vaccinated and placebo-treated recipients had similar non-spike TCR breadth. Total T cell responses, in the TCR breadth and depth analyses, may have been underestimated.

This clone was detected only once. Its antigen is unknown. The CDR3 runs 16 residues. Germline V gene data show CDR1 as SGHVS and CDR2 as FQNEAQ. Germline trimming cut 5 bases from V and 6 bases from J; bases unmatched to any gene: 6. This table comes from immunoSEQ multiplex PCR, and its TCRdb copy is limited to in-frame clones, with some not included. In the table there are around 400,000 clones, 80% to 95% of which are singletons. Sequenced material: peripheral blood, taken in a trial of Ad26.COV2.S vaccine versus placebo. V gene TRBV7-8 combines with J gene TRBJ2-1, with 14 positions matching TRBD2. This TCR came from a person aged 18 to 59 who received the Ad26.COV2.S COVID-19 vaccine or a placebo. CDR3: CASSPGLAGGLNEQFF. The CDR3 DNA sequence: TGTGCCAGCAGCCCCGGACTAGCGGGAGGACTCAATGAGCAGTTCTTC.